These 12 T cell receptor beta chains were sequenced from one sample in a study of T cells in Graves' hyperthyroidism and ophthalmopathy. Amplification targeted TCR beta CDR3 regions from RNA transcripts. Initially, a first-round RT-PCR of the TCR CDR3 employed the HTBI primer set. TCRdb re-analysed the multiplex PCR reads in MiXCR, keeping a single row per CDR3 protein. The data contain about 560,000 distinct CDR3 sequences, approximately 14% of them singletons. Sequencing used blood. Source of these receptors: a woman in her forties with Graves' hyperthyroidism.

This clonotype was detected only a few times. The chain recombines TRBV5-1 with TRBJ2-5, with TRBD2 matching over 11 bases. Germline CDR1 is SGHRS and CDR2 is YFSETQ. The CDR3 extends over 16 amino acids. Trimming cost V 3 bases and J 5 bases; bases outside gene matches: 9. Here the CDR3 DNA reads TGCGCCAGCAGCTCTACGACTAGCGGGGCCGGCGAGACCCAGTACTTC. It translates to CASSSTTSGAGETQYF. Complete variable domain (other parts from reference TRBV5-1 and TRBJ2-5): KAGVTQTPRYLIKTRGQQVTLSCSPISGHRSVSWYQQTPGQGLQFLFEYFSETQRNKGNFPGRFSGRQFSNSRSEMNVSTLELGDSALYLCASSSTTSGAGETQYFGPGTRLLVL.

This sequence joins TRBV28 and TRBJ2-3; 12 bases align to TRBD2. V shed 8 bases, J shed 3 bases, and the junction held 3 bases outside the gene matches. Germline V CDR1 and CDR2: MDHEN, SYDVKM. The CDR3 spans 14 residues. CDR3 protein: CASASGRGTDTQYF. The CDR3, as DNA: TGTGCCAGCGCTAGCGGGAGGGGTACAGATACGCAGTATTTT.

This clonotype was counted ten times or more. V usage is TRBV27 and J usage is TRBJ1-5; D is undetermined. Germline V gene data show CDR1 as MNHEY and CDR2 as SMNVEV (reference sequence). There are 15 residues in the CDR3. V was shortened by 5 bases and J by 6 bases, with 17 bases between the two germline ends. The CDR3 DNA is TGTGCCAGCAGTCCCCTCCCGTATACGTCTCAGCCCCAGCATTTT. Its protein product is CASSPLPYTSQPQHF.

This clonotype was observed at least ten times. CDR3 DNA: TGTGCCAGCACCGGGGGACAGGGCAGCTCCTACGAGCAGTACTTC. It translates to CASTGGQGSSYEQYF. V usage is TRBV28 and J usage is TRBJ2-7; 9 bases agree with TRBD1. The CDR3 contains 15 residues. Trimming cost V 7 bases and J 0 bases; bases outside gene matches: 7. In germline, CDR1 is MDHEN, CDR2 SYDVKM. Filled out from reference TRBV28 and TRBJ2-7, the complete variable domain reads DVKVTQSSRYLVKRTGEKVFLECVQDMDHENMFWYRQDPGLGLRLIYFSYDVKMKEKGDIPEGYSVSREKKERFSLILESASTNQTSMYLCASTGGQGSSYEQYFGPGTRLTVT.

This clonotype was seen ten or more times. V gene TRBV12-3 or TRBV12-4 combines with J gene TRBJ2-7, with TRBD2 matching over 15 bases. V was pared by 6 bases and J by 1 base, with 19 bases of the junction left unmatched. The CDR3 is 21 amino acids. CDR3 amino acids: CASRKPQKSGTSGRRSYEQYF. Written as DNA, the CDR3 is TGTGCCAGCAGGAAACCTCAAAAATCTGGGACTAGCGGGAGGCGGTCCTACGAGCAGTACTTC.

This clonotype was recorded many times. The V call is TRBV28, the J call TRBJ1-3, with 9 bases aligning to TRBD1. The CDR3 runs to 15 residues. CDR1 is MDHEN, CDR2 SYDVKM, per germline. J was trimmed by 8 bases and V by 2 bases; bases with no gene match: 7. CDR3 sequence reads: CASSLMGQGLDTIYF. The CDR3 DNA is TGTGCCAGCAGTTTAATGGGACAGGGTTTGGACACCATATATTTT.

This chain connects TRBV20-1 to TRBJ2-7, with 14 bases aligning to TRBD2. J gave up 5 bases and V 5 bases, and 2 bases lay outside the gene matches. The CDR3 has 13 residues. Germline CDR1 is DFQATT and CDR2 is SNEGSKA (reference sequence). The CDR3 protein is CSASGLAGDEQYF. The CDR3 DNA reads TGCAGTGCTTCGGGACTAGCGGGAGACGAGCAGTACTTC.

This clonotype was counted at least ten times. This chain links TRBV5-1 with TRBJ1-1; tentative D call: TRBD1 (5 bases). CDR1 SGHRS and CDR2 YFSETQ come from the germline V gene. V lost 2 bases to trimming and J lost 4 bases, with 9 bases between them. CDR3 size: 13 residues. The CDR3 DNA reads as TGCGCCAGCAGCTTTGACAGCAGCACTGAAGCTTTCTTT. Translated: CASSFDSSTEAFF.

This clonotype occurred many times. The rearrangement links TRBV19 to TRBJ2-5; D gene unclear. The germline gives CDR1 LNHDA, CDR2 SQIVND (reference sequence). V was clipped by 4 bases and J by 1 base, with 16 bases between them. The CDR3 contains 16 residues. The CDR3 coding sequence is TGTGCCAGTAGTAAGGGCGGACGGACGGTCCAAGAGACCCAGTACTTC. Its translation: CASSKGGRTVQETQYF.

This clonotype was found a few times. V gene TRBV19 combines with J gene TRBJ1-1, with 7 bases fitting TRBD1. V gave up 0 bases and J gave up 6 bases; unmatched junction bases: 1. The germline CDR1 and CDR2 sequences are LNHDA and SQIVND (reference sequence). This CDR3 contains 13 residues. The CDR3 DNA follows: TGTGCCAGTAGTATAGACGACAGGGCTGAAGCTTTCTTT. Translation gives CASSIDDRAEAFF.

This clonotype showed up just a few times. CDR3 region: CASSIGGSYEQYF. The CDR3 region has the DNA TGTGCCAGTAGTATCGGGGGTTCCTACGAGCAGTACTTC. The gene calls are TRBV27 and TRBJ2-7; TRBD2 might be the D (6 bases). The CDR3 extends over 13 amino acids. Trimming pared 9 bases from V and 1 base from J, leaving 13 bases between. Germline values: CDR1 MNHEY, CDR2 SMNVEV (reference sequence).

A few counts support this clonotype. The chain employs TRBV7-6 and TRBJ2-3; D is uncertain. Germline CDR1 reads SGHVS; CDR2 reads FNYEAQ. V was clipped by 5 bases and J by 1 base, with 10 bases between them. The CDR3 contains 14 residues. The CDR3 loop is CASSQRGGTDTQYF. Here the CDR3 DNA reads TGTGCCAGCAGCCAACGTGGGGGCACAGATACGCAGTATTTT.